This TCR beta chain came from a study of cytomegalovirus exposure and HLA in healthy donors. Looking at the study overall: HLA-typed donors were the source of about 85 million unique TCRs held in an early data release.

The primer mix had 60 Vbeta and 13 Jbeta primers. The protocol was immunoSEQ multiplex PCR, while the TCRdb copy is restricted to in-frame clones and leaves out a portion. Of 200,000 to 250,000 clones in the sample, 76% were seen once. Trimming cost V 5 bases and J 5 bases, with 13 bases left between them. This CDR3 region has 13 residues. Germline CDR1 LNHDA, CDR2 SQIVND (reference sequence). This clonotype originated in a man aged 18 to 30 in good health and CMV-seronegative. The chain has TRBV19 and TRBJ2-7; D is undetermined. Sequencing was done on a sample of PBMCs. The CDR3 sequence is CASSALGFHEQYF. The CDR3, as DNA: TGTGCCAGTAGTGCCCTTGGCTTCCACGAGCAGTACTTC.